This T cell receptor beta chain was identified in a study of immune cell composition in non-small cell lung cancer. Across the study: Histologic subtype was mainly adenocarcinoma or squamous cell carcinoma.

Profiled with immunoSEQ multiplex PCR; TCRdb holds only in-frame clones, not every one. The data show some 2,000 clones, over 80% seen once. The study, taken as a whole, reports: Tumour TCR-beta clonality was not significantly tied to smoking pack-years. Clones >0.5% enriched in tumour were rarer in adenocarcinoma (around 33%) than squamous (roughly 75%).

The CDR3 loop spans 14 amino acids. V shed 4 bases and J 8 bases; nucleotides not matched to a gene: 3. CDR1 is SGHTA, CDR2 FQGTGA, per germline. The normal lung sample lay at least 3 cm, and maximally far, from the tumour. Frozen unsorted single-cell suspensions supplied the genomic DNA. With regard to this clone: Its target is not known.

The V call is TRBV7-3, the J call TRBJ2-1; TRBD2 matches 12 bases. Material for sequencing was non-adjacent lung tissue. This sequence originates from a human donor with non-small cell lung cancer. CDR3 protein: CASSWTSGMDEQFF. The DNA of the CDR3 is TGTGCCAGCAGCTGGACTAGCGGGATGGATGAGCAGTTCTTC.